The 9 T cell receptor beta chains below were found in one sample sequenced in a study of CD8+ T cells in alopecia areata. Treatment here: oral pan-JAK inhibitor, 5-10 mg twice daily. Following RNA extraction, reverse transcription yielded cDNA that acted as the sequencing template. Assay used: immunoSEQ multiplex PCR; TCRdb lists only in-frame clones, some missing. The sample carries some 200,000 clones, roughly 50% recorded once. The sequencing used CD8+ T cells sorted from blood, collected at week 24, from a patient treated with tofacitinib. The receptors here all came from a human donor with alopecia areata.

This clone was seen many times. Other DNA sequences in the sample encode the same CDR3. The rearrangement joins TRBV5-1 to TRBJ2-5, with TRBD2 matching over 9 bases. This CDR3 has 14 residues. The ends lost 5 bases at V and 2 bases at J; junction bases unmatched: 4. In germline, CDR1 is SGHRS, CDR2 YFSETQ. The CDR3 nucleotides read TGCGCCAGCAGTAGCGGGGGCCGTCAAGAGACCCAGTACTTC. Encoded protein: CASSSGGRQETQYF.

This chain connects TRBV5-1 to TRBJ2-7; D is perhaps TRBD1 (6 bases). The V gene's germline CDR1 is SGHRS and CDR2 YFSETQ. Trimming pared 1 base from V and 2 bases from J, leaving 13 bases between. This CDR3 region has 15 residues. CDR3 coding DNA: TGCGCCAGCAGCTTGTTTTTAACAGGGACCTACGAGCAGTACTTC. It specifies CASSLFLTGTYEQYF.

The chain links TRBV25-1 to TRBJ2-3; no clear D. CDR1 and CDR2 (germline): MGHDK, SYGVNS. The CDR3 loop spans 12 amino acids. Trimming took off 3 bases at V and 0 bases at J, with 1 base between the two ends. The CDR3 sequence: CASSESTDTQYF. For the CDR3, the DNA is TGTGCCAGCAGTGAGAGCACAGATACGCAGTATTTT.

This chain joins TRBV5-1 and TRBJ2-7, with 9 nucleotides matching TRBD1. Per germline, CDR1 SGHRS and CDR2 YFSETQ. J lost 5 bases, V lost 9 bases, and 15 bases had no gene match. CDR3 size: 15 residues. The CDR3 DNA follows: TGCGCCATCTCGGACCCGGGACAGGGCCACCACGAGCAGTACTTC. Its protein product is CAISDPGQGHHEQYF.

The chain employs TRBV30 and TRBJ2-7; 7 positions agree with TRBD2. V lost 5 bases and J lost 4; bases outside the gene matches: 5. The germline V gene has CDR1 GTSNPN and CDR2 SVGIG (reference sequence). CDR3 size: 12 residues. The CDR3 here is CAWGSSGYEQYF. The CDR3 coding sequence is TGTGCCTGGGGCTCTAGCGGATACGAGCAGTACTTC.

This chain links TRBV5-6 with TRBJ1-1; D uncertain. Trimming removed 2 bases from V and 11 bases from J, with 19 bases in between. Germline CDR1 reads SGHDT; CDR2 reads YYEEEE. CDR3 length: 14 amino acids. For the CDR3, the DNA is TGTGCCAGCAGCTTTATGTCGCCCGACGGGTCCGCTTTCTTT. Its translation is CASSFMSPDGSAFF.

The V call is TRBV7-9, the J call TRBJ2-7; a possible D gene is TRBD2 (5 bases). CDR1 is SEHNR and CDR2 is FQNEAQ in the germline V gene (reference sequence). This CDR3 spans 18 amino acids. V was pared by 5 bases and J by 6 bases, with 29 bases between. The CDR3 is CASSRRTHSDSGSSEQYF. The DNA of the CDR3 is TGTGCCAGCAGCCGTAGAACCCACTCGGACTCTGGATCGTCCGAGCAGTACTTC.

The rearrangement uses TRBV29-1 and TRBJ2-5; D is possibly TRBD1 (6 bases). Trimming took 6 bases from V and 3 from J, leaving 14 bases between them. The V gene's germline CDR1 is SQVTM and CDR2 ANQGSEA. This CDR3 contains 13 residues. CDR3 region: CSVPGQMKETQYF. DNA for the CDR3: TGCAGCGTCCCGGGACAAATGAAAGAGACCCAGTACTTC.

CDR3 residues: CASSSVQGAFSAEQYF. CDR3 DNA sequence: TGTGCCAGCAGTTCGGTACAGGGGGCCTTTTCTGCAGAGCAGTACTTC. The chain has TRBV6-5 and TRBJ2-7, with 9 bases lining up with TRBD1. The CDR3 has 16 residues. The junction had 14 bases not matched to a gene; V was cut back by 4 bases and J by 7 bases. Germline assignment: CDR1 MNHEY and CDR2 SVGAGI.